This TCR beta chain stems from a study of cytomegalovirus exposure and HLA in healthy donors. V gave up 3 bases and J gave up 3 bases; unmatched junction bases: 5. The CDR3 spans 15 residues. Germline V gene lookup returns CDR1 MRHNA and CDR2 SNTAGT. 13 Jbeta primers and 60 Vbeta primers were used for the PCR. Using immunoSEQ multiplex PCR, the repertoire was profiled, and TCRdb retains in-frame clones only, with some absent. The sample holds roughly 200,000 clones, around nine tenths seen once. The specimen was PBMCs. The TCR sequence derives from a woman under 40 in good health and CMV-seronegative. V gene TRBV6-4 combines with J gene TRBJ1-1; the match to TRBD1 covers 9 bases. The CDR3 DNA follows: TGTGCCAGCAGTGAGGACAGGGGTAGGGACACTGAAGCTTTCTTT. It encodes CASSEDRGRDTEAFF.